This T cell receptor beta chain was captured by sequencing in a study of T cell responses to AZD1222 COVID-19 vaccine. The repertoire was sequenced with immunoSEQ multiplex PCR; TCRdb's copy has only in-frame clones and lacks some. The sample comprises 150,000 to 200,000 clones, approximately 87% of which are singletons, and 2.5% to 3% rests with the top ten. The CDR3 spans 16 residues. With 4 bases clipped from V and 7 bases from J, the junction kept 7 bases outside the gene matches. Per germline, CDR1 SGHTS and CDR2 YDEGEE. As regards this clone: Antigen: not known.

Whole-study results and caveats: Baseline serostatus was positive in only a handful of AZD1222 recipients. With dominance at 160-218 and 743-854, vaccine-associated CD4 TCRs spanned spike.

This chain links TRBV5-8 with TRBJ2-2; 13 bases map to TRBD2. This clonotype was obtained from an adult in good health. The specimen was peripheral blood, collected on day 0 of MenACWY control vaccination. The DNA of the CDR3 is TGTGCCAGCAGCCCTACTAGCGGGAGGGCCCTCGGGGAGCTGTTTTTT. It specifies CASSPTSGRALGELFF.